This T cell receptor beta chain comes out of a study of blood T cell repertoires in COVID-19. The overall study: Collection of acute and convalescent COVID-19 samples took place in the United States, Italy and Spain. The analysed material was cDNA or gDNA that came from T cells, B-cell-depleted T cells, or PBMCs.

V lost 0 bases, J lost 4 bases, and 7 bases stayed unmatched. The CDR3 contains 17 residues. From germline, CDR1 is LNHNV and CDR2 YYDKDF (reference sequence). Authors' data handling: Researchers report that nucleated cell counts were estimated from reference gene primer amplification. TCRdb's copy holds only in-frame clones and misses some; the assay was immunoSEQ multiplex PCR. Clonal size and the V and J genes are those of that table, whereas D and trimming came from the DNA. The sample records more than 95,000 clones, about four fifths being singletons. The specimen was peripheral blood. V and J are TRBV15 and TRBJ2-1; 9 nucleotides line up with TRBD2. The source of this sequence is a man in his forties with active or convalescent COVID-19. CDR3 region: CATSRDLGGRAYNEQFF. The CDR3 DNA is TGTGCCACCAGCAGAGATTTAGGCGGGAGGGCTTACAATGAGCAGTTCTTC.